This record covers a single T cell receptor beta chain. This record comes from a study of blood T cell repertoires in COVID-19. Study in general: PBMCs, B-cell-depleted T cells, or T cells provided the cDNA or gDNA that made up the material.

CDR1 and CDR2 from the germline V gene are MNHEY and SMNVEV (reference sequence). V lost 5 bases and J lost 3, with 10 bases in between. This CDR3 is built from 13 residues. Sequencing was performed with immunoSEQ multiplex PCR; in TCRdb, only in-frame clones are kept and a portion is missing. Among about 200,000 clones, around 90% were seen once, and the ten largest hold more than 2%. This rearrangement joins TRBV27 to TRBJ1-2, with D possibly being TRBD1 (6 bases). This clonotype was sampled from a young woman who had recovered from COVID-19. The material sequenced was PBMCs or T cells enriched from blood (not recorded which). The CDR3 DNA reads as TGTGCCAGCAGTCCCTCAGGGGACTATGGCTACACCTTC. Protein product: CASSPSGDYGYTF.